What follows are 10 T cell receptor beta chains derived from one specimen sequenced in a study of blood T cells in healthy people across ages. Together with a sample-barcoded 5' primer, a J-beta primer mix was included in a second PCR lasting about 7 to 12 cycles. One entry per CDR3 protein results from TCRdb running MiXCR on the 5' RACE reads. The sample consists of 850,000 to 950,000 distinct CDR3 sequences, roughly 26% of them appearing once. Sequenced material: blood. The receptors were sampled from a woman older than 75 in good health.

To note about this clonotype: A single base separates this from a much larger clone, so it may be a read error. This sequence joins TRBV6-1 and TRBJ2-4, with D possibly matching TRBD1 (5 bases). The CDR3 has 17 residues. Germline assignment: CDR1 MNHNS and CDR2 SASEGT. CDR3 loop: CVSSELLRVKDKNIQYF. CDR3 sequence (DNA): TGTGTCAGCAGTGAACTCCTCAGGGTTAAGGACAAAAACATTCAGTACTTC.

This clonotype came up a few times. This sequence may be a read error, since a much larger clone differs from it by one base. The chain employs TRBV29-1 and TRBJ2-3; D may match TRBD1 or TRBD2 (5 bases each). The CDR3 runs 13 residues. Germline CDR1 SQVTM, CDR2 ANQGSEA. The CDR3 sequence: CSGGALGTGTQYF. Written as DNA, the CDR3 is TGCAGCGGGGGAGCTTTAGGTACAGGTACGCAGTATTTT.

This clonotype came up a few times. The chain employs TRBV24-1 and TRBJ2-2; 10 bases are shared with TRBD1. CDR1 KGHDR and CDR2 SFDVKD come from the germline V gene. CDR3 length equals 16 residues. V was clipped by 6 bases and J by 5 bases; unmatched bases: 8. The CDR3 DNA reads as TGTGCCACCAGTACCTCCCGGACAGGGGGTACCGGGGAGCTGTTTTTT. This sequence encodes CATSTSRTGGTGELFF.

This clonotype was observed at least ten times. This chain links TRBV20-1 with TRBJ1-2; 10 bases agree with TRBD1. The germline V gene encodes CDR1 DFQATT and CDR2 SNEGSKA (reference sequence). The CDR3 is made up of 13 amino acids. V was clipped by 6 bases and J by 5 bases; unmatched bases: 6. As DNA, the CDR3 is TGCAGTGCGGGCCGGGACAGGGGATATGGCTACACCTTC. Protein: CSAGRDRGYGYTF.

This chain joins TRBV4-3 and TRBJ2-2; 9 bases line up with TRBD1. V lost 4 bases, J lost 1 base, and 13 bases stayed unmatched. The CDR3 runs 19 residues. CDR1 is LGHNA and CDR2 is YSLEER in the germline V gene. The CDR3 sequence is CASSRRTGQGVVNTGELFF. CDR3 coding DNA: TGCGCCAGCAGCCGACGAACGGGACAGGGAGTGGTGAACACCGGGGAGCTGTTTTTT.

The chain links TRBV7-3 to TRBJ1-5; D is ambiguous. Germline CDR1 SGHTA, CDR2 FQGTGA. Trimming stripped 2 bases from V and 7 bases from J, with 12 bases between. The CDR3 runs 14 residues. The CDR3 here is CASSLLRATQPQHF. Here the CDR3 DNA reads TGTGCCAGCAGCTTACTACGCGCTACCCAGCCCCAGCATTTT.

This clonotype was seen ten or more times. This sequence joins TRBV29-1 and TRBJ1-4; TRBD1 aligns across 9 bases. The CDR3 has 15 amino acids. V lost 4 bases to trimming and J lost 7 bases; unmatched junction nucleotides: 10. Germline values: CDR1 SQVTM, CDR2 ANQGSEA. The CDR3 bases are TGCAGCGTTGTCGGGACCGGGACAGGGTTTGAAAAACTGTTTTTT. Protein: CSVVGTGTGFEKLFF. Based on the CDR3 plus reference TRBV29-1 and TRBJ1-4, the full variable domain is SAVISQKPSRDICQRGTSLTIQCQVDSQVTMMFWYRQQPGQSLTLIATANQGSEATYESGFVIDKFPISRPNLTFSTLTVSNMSPEDSSIYLCSVVGTGTGFEKLFFGSGTQLSVL.

This clonotype was seen at least ten times. This sequence joins TRBV12-3 or TRBV12-4 and TRBJ2-1, with TRBD1 as a possible D gene (6 bases). This CDR3 spans 15 amino acids. V lost 7 bases and J lost 1, with 14 bases in between. The CDR3 here is CASISGRGSYNEQFF. CDR3 sequence (DNA): TGTGCCAGCATTTCCGGCAGGGGATCCTACAATGAGCAGTTCTTC.

Concerning this clonotype itself: With a much larger clone just one base away, this may be a read error. This chain connects TRBV29-1 to TRBJ2-7, with TRBD2 as a possible D gene (5 bases). The CDR3 runs to 14 residues. V gave up 5 bases and J gave up 0 bases, with 14 bases separating them. CDR1 is SQVTM and CDR2 is ANQGSEA in the germline V gene. CDR3 bases: TGCAGCGTTTTCTGGACTTCTCCCTCCTACGAGCAGTACTTC. Its translation is CSVFWTSPSYEQYF.

This clonotype appeared a single time. The missing conserved phenylalanine or tryptophan at the end of this CDR3 makes a read error likely. The rearrangement uses TRBV5-4 and TRBJ2-1; possibly TRBD1 for D (5 bases). The germline V gene encodes CDR1 SGHNT and CDR2 YYREEE (reference sequence). Trimming left V 1 base short and J 5 bases short, with 10 bases between. The CDR3 extends over 14 amino acids. The chain's CDR3 is CASSLSDRDNEQFV. The CDR3 nucleotides read TGTGCCAGCAGCTTGTCTGACAGAGACAATGAGCAGTTCGTC.